This T cell receptor (beta chain) stems from a study of response to subunit inactivated influenza vaccine. Regarding the study as a whole: Authors suggested each seasonal flu vaccination may recruit only limited numbers of new T cells.

In this sample, this clonotype turned up a few times. Its target is unknown. TCRdb analysed the RT-PCR reads with MiXCR anew, one entry per CDR3 protein. The repertoire holds under 950,000 distinct CDR3 sequences, with 21% as singletons. Germline assignment: CDR1 SGDLS and CDR2 YYNGEE. The CDR3 runs to 15 residues. V shed 0 bases and J 8 bases; nucleotides not matched to a gene: 6. The starting material was PBMCs from blood, obtained roughly 5 days after vaccination. The sequence was collected from a man over 45 who received an inactivated influenza vaccine. The J gene is TRBJ1-5, the V gene TRBV9; TRBD1 matches at 9 bases. CDR3 bases: TGTGCCAGCAGCGTAGGGGGACAGGGCTTTGAGCCCCAGCATTTT. Amino acids: CASSVGGQGFEPQHF.